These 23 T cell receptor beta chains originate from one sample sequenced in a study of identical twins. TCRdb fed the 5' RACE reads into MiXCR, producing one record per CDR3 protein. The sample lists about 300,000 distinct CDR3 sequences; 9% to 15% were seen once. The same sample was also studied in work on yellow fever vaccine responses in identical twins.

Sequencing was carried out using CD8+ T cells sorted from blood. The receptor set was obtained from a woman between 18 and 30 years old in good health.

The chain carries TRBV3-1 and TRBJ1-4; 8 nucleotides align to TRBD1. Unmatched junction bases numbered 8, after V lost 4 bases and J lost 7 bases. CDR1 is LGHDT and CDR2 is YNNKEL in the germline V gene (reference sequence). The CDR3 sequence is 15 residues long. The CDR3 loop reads CASSPGQGGAEKLFF. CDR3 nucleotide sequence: TGTGCCAGCAGCCCTGGACAGGGCGGCGCTGAAAAACTGTTTTTT.

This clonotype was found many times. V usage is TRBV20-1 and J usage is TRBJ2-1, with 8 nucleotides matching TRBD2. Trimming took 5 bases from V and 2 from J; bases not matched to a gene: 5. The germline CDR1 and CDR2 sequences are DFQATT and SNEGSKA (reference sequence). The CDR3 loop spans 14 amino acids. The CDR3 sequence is CSAPAGVTYNEQFF. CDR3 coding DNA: TGCAGTGCTCCAGCGGGGGTCACCTACAATGAGCAGTTCTTC.

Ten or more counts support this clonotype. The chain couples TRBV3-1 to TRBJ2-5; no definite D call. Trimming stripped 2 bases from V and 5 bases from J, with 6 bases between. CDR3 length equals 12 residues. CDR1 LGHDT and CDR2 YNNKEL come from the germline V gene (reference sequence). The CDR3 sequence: CASSQSGETQYF. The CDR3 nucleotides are TGTGCCAGCAGCCAATCTGGGGAGACCCAGTACTTC.

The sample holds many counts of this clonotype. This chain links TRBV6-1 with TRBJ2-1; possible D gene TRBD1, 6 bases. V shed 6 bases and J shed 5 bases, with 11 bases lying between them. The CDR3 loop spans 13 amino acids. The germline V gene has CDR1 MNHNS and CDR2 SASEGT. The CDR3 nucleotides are TGTGCCAGCAGGGACAGAGGAAACAATGAGCAGTTCTTC. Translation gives CASRDRGNNEQFF.

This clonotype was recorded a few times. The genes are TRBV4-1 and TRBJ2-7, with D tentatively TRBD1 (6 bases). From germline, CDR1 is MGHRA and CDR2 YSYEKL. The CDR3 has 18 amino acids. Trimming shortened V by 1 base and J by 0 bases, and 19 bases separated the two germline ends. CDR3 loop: CASSQVGGRGKNSYEQYF. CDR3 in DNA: TGCGCCAGCAGCCAAGTGGGTGGAAGGGGGAAAAACTCCTACGAGCAGTACTTC.

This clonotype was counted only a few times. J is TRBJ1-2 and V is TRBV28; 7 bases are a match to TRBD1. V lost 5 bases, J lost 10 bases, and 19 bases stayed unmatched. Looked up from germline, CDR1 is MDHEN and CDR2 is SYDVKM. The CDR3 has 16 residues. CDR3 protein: CASSTYNRGGALDYTF. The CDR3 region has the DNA TGTGCCAGCAGTACATACAACAGGGGTGGGGCCCTTGACTACACCTTC.

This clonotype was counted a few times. The DNA of the CDR3 is TGCGCCAGCAGCCCAGGACAGCTGAACACCGGGGAGCTGTTTTTT. This sequence encodes CASSPGQLNTGELFF. J is TRBJ2-2 and V is TRBV5-1, with a weak D call TRBD1 (6 bases). V was trimmed by 4 bases and J by 1 base, leaving 11 bases between them. Germline loops: CDR1 SGHRS, CDR2 YFSETQ. This CDR3 has 15 amino acids.

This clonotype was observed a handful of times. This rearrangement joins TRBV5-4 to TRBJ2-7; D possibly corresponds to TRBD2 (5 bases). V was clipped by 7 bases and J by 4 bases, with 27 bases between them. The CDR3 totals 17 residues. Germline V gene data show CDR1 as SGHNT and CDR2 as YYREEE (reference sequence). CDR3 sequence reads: CASYDYPAPPRLYEQYV. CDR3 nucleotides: TGTGCCAGCTACGACTATCCCGCACCGCCCCGGTTGTACGAGCAGTACGTC.

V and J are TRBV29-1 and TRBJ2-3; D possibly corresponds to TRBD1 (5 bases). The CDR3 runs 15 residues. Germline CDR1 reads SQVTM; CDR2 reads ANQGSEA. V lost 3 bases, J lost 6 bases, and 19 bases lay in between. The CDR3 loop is CSVEGRKRIPDTQYF. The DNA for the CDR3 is TGCAGCGTTGAGGGGCGGAAGCGAATTCCCGATACGCAGTATTTT.

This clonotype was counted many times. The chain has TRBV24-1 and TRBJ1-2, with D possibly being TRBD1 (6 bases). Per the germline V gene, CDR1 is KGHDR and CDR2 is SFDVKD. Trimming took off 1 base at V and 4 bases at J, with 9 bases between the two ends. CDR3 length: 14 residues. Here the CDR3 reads CATSDFPDSYGYTF. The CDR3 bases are TGTGCCACCAGTGATTTCCCGGACAGCTATGGCTACACCTTC.

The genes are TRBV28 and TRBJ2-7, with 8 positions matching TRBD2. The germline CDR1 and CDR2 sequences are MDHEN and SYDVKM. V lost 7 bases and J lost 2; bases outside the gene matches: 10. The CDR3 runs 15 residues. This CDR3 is CASTASGGATYEQYF. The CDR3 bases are TGTGCCAGCACCGCGTCGGGGGGGGCGACCTACGAGCAGTACTTC. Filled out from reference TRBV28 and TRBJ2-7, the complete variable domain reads DVKVTQSSRYLVKRTGEKVFLECVQDMDHENMFWYRQDPGLGLRLIYFSYDVKMKEKGDIPEGYSVSREKKERFSLILESASTNQTSMYLCASTASGGATYEQYFGPGTRLTVT.

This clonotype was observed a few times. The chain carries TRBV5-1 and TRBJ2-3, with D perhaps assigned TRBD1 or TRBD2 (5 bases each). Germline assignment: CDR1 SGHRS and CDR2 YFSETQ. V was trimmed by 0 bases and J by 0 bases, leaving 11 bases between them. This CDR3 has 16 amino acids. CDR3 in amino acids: CASSLDEGISTDTQYF. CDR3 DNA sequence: TGCGCCAGCAGCTTGGATGAGGGGATCAGCACAGATACGCAGTATTTT. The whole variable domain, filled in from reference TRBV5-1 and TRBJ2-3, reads KAGVTQTPRYLIKTRGQQVTLSCSPISGHRSVSWYQQTPGQGLQFLFEYFSETQRNKGNFPGRFSGRQFSNSRSEMNVSTLELGDSALYLCASSLDEGISTDTQYFGPGTRLTVL.

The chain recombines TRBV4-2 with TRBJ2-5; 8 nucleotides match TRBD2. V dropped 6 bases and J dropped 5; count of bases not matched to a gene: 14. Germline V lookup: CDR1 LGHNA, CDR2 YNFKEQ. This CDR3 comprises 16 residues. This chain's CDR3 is CASRLNSGANIETQYF. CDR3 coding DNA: TGTGCCAGCAGACTCAATAGCGGGGCAAACATTGAGACCCAGTACTTC.

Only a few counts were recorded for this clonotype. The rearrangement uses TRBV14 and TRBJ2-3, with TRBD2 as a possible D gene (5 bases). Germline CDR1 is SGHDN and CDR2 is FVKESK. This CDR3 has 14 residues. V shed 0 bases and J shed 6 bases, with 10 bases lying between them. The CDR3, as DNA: TGTGCCAGCAGCCAAGAGCTAGCACGGGATACGCAGTATTTT. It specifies CASSQELARDTQYF.

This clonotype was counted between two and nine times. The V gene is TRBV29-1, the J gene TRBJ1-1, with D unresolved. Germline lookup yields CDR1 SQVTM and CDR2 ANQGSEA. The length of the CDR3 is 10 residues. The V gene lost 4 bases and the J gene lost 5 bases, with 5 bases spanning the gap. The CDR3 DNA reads TGCAGCGTTGCGGTGACTGAAGCTTTCTTT. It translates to CSVAVTEAFF.

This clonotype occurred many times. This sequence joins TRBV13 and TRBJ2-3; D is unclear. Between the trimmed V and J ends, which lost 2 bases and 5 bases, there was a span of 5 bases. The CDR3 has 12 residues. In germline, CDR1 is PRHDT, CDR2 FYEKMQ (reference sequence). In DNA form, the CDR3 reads TGTGCCAGCAGCTTAAACAGAGATACGCAGTATTTT. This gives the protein CASSLNRDTQYF.

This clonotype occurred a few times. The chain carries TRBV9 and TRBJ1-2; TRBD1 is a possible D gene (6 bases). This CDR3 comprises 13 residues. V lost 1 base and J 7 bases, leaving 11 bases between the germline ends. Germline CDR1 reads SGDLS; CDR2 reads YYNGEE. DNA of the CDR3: TGTGCCAGCAGCGTATGGGGGGGGCCTGGCTACACCTTC. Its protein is CASSVWGGPGYTF.

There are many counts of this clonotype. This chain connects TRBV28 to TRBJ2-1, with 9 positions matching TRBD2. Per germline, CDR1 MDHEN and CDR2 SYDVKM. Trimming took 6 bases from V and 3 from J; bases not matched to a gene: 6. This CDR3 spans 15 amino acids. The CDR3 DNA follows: TGTGCCAGCAGCCACGGGACTAGCATCTACAATGAGCAGTTCTTC. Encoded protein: CASSHGTSIYNEQFF.

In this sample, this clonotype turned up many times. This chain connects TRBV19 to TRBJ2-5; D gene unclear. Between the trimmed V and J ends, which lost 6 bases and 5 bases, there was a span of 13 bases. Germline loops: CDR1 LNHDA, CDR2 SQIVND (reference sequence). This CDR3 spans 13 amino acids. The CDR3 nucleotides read TGTGCCAGTAGCGCCCCAGGATCGGAGACCCAGTACTTC. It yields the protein CASSAPGSETQYF.

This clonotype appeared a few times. The CDR3 reads CASRWLTSSTDTQYF. CDR3 in DNA: TGTGCCAGCAGATGGCTGACTTCTAGCACAGATACGCAGTATTTT. The V gene is TRBV2, the J gene TRBJ2-3, with D unclear. V was clipped by 6 bases and J by 0 bases, with 13 bases between them. Germline loops: CDR1 SNHLY, CDR2 FYNNEI. There are 15 residues in the CDR3.

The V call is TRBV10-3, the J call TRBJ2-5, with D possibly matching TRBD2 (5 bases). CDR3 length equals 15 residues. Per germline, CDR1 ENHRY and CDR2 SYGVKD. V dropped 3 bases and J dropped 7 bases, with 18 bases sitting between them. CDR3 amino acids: CAISDGETISPTQYF. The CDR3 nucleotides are TGTGCCATCAGTGACGGAGAGACTATCTCCCCGACCCAGTACTTC.

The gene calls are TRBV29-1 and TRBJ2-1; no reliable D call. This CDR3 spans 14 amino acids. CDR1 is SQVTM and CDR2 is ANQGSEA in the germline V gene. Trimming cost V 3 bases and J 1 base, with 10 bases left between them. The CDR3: CSVDHLGSYNEQFF. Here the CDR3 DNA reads TGCAGCGTTGACCACCTAGGTTCCTACAATGAGCAGTTCTTC.

CDR3 sequence: CASSLFGWGAYNEQFF. The CDR3 DNA is TGTGCCAGCAGTTTATTCGGGTGGGGGGCATACAATGAGCAGTTCTTC. The chain couples TRBV28 to TRBJ2-1, with D tentatively TRBD1 or TRBD2 (6 bases each). The germline V gene encodes CDR1 MDHEN and CDR2 SYDVKM. The CDR3 loop spans 16 amino acids. V lost 1 base, J lost 4 bases, and 14 bases lay in between.